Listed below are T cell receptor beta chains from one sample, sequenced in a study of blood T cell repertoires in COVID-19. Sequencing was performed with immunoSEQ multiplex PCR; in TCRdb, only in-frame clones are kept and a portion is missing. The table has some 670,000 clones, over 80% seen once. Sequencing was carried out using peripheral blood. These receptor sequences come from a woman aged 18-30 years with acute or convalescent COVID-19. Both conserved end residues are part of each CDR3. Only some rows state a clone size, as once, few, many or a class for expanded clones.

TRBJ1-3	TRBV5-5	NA	CASSLLETRGGNTIYF
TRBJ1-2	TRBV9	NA	CASSAEVRAVNYGYTF
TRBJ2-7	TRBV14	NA	CASSQDVGTAYEQYF
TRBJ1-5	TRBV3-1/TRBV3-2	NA	CASSQGTSRGGEPQHF
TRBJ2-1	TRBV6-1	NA	CASSETGGRQFF
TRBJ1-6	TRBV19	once	CASSVAGGSYSPLHF
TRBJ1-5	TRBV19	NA	CASSTQGREPQHF
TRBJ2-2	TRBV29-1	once	CSAEGSGELFF
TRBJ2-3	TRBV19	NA	CASSILLFSTDTQYF
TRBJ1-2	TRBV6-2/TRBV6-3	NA	CASSYDSLGYGYTF
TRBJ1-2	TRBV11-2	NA	CASSPGTGYGYTF
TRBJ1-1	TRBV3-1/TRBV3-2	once	CASSQDPWGGTEAFF
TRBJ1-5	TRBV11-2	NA	CASSFRGDQPQHF
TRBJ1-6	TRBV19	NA	CASSMREGWNSPLHF
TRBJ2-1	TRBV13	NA	CASSSTREQKYNEQFF
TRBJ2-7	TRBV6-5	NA	CASSYNYEQYF
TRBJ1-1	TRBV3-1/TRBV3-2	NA	CASSPGGLLNTEAFF
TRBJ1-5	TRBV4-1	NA	CASSQVPGGEDQPQHF
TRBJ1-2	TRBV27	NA	CASRRQGTNYGYTF
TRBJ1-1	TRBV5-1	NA	CASSLWDTGRGGDPMNTEAFF
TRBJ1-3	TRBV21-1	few	CASSKPPRHKRRNTIYF
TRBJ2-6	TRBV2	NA	CASIGGQGLSGANVLTF
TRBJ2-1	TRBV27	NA	CASRLAGEYNEQFF
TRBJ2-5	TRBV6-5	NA	CASSPESRGGETQYF
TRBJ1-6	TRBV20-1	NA	CSAPGTVSLHF
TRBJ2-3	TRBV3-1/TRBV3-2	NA	CASSSGGGTDTQYF
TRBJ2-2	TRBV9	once	CASEGDIDTGELFF
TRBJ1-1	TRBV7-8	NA	CASSFQGGTEAFF
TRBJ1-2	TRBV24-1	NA	CATSDSRVAGNNYGYTF
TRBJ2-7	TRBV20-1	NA	CSVSGDSVQYF
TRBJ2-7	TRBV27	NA	CASSLLGGTYEQYF
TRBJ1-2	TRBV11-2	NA	CASSFDRGNYGYTF
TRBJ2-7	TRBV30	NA	CAWSVAGGLGEQYF